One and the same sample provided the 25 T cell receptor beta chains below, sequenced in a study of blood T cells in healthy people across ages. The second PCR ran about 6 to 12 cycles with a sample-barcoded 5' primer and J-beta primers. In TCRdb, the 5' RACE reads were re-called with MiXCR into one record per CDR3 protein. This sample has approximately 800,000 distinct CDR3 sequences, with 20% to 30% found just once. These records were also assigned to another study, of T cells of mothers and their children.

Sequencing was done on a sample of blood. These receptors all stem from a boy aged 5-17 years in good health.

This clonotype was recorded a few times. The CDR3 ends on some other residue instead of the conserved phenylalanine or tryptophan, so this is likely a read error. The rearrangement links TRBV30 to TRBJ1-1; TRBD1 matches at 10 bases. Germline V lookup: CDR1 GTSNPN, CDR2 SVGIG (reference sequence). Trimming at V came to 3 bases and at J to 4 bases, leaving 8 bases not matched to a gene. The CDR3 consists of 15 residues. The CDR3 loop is CAWSPDRGLVTEAFI. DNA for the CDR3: TGTGCCTGGAGCCCCGACAGGGGGCTAGTCACTGAAGCTTTCATT.

This CDR3 is CASSSRDTDTQYF. The DNA for the CDR3 is TGTGCCAGCAGCTCACGGGACACAGATACGCAGTATTTT. The rearrangement joins TRBV7-6 to TRBJ2-3, with a weak D call TRBD2 (5 bases). The CDR3 consists of 13 residues. Per the germline V gene, CDR1 is SGHVS and CDR2 is FNYEAQ. V lost 4 bases and J lost 2, with 7 bases in between.

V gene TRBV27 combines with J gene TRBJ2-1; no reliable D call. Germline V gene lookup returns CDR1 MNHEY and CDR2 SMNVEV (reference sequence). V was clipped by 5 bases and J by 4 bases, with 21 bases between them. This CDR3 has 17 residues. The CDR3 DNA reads TGTGCCAGCAGTCCTCGAACCCCAGGAAGGGCATACAATGAGCAGTTCTTC. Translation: CASSPRTPGRAYNEQFF.

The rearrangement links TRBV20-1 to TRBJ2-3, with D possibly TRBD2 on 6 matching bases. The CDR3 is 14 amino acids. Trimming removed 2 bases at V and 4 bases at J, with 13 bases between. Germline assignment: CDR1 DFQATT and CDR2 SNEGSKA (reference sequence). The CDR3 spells CSARPGARADTQYF. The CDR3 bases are TGCAGTGCTAGACCGGGAGCCCGAGCAGATACGCAGTATTTT.

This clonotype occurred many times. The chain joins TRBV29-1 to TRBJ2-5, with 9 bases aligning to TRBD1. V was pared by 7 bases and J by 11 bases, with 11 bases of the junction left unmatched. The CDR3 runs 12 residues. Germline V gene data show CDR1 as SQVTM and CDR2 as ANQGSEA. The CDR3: CSATGTGLEQYF. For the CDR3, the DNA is TGCAGCGCAACCGGGACAGGGTTAGAGCAGTACTTC.

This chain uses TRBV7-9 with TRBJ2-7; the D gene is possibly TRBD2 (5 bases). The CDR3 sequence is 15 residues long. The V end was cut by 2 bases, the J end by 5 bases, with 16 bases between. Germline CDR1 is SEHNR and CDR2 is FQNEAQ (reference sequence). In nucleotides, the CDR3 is TGTGCCAGCAGCTTAAGCGTGGAGGTTTCCCACGAGCAGTACTTC. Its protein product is CASSLSVEVSHEQYF. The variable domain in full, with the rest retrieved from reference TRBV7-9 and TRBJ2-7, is DTGVSQNPRHKITKRGQNVTFRCDPISEHNRLYWYRQTLGQGPEFLTYFQNEAQLEKSRLLSDRFSAERPKGSFSTLEIQRTEQGDSAMYLCASSLSVEVSHEQYFGPGTRLTVT.

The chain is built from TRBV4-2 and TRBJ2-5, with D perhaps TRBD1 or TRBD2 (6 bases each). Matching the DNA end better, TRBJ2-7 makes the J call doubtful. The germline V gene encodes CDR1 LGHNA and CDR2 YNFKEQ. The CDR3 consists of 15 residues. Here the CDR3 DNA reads TGTGCCAGCAGCCAAGGTCCGGGGGCGACCTACGAGCAGTACTTC. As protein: CASSQGPGATYEQYF.

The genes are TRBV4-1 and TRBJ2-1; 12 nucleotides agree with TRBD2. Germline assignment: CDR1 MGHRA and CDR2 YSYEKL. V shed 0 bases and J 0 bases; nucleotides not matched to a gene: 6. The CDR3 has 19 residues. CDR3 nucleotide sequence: TGCGCCAGCAGCCAAGACCCACTAGCGGGGGGACACTCCTACAATGAGCAGTTCTTC. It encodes CASSQDPLAGGHSYNEQFF.

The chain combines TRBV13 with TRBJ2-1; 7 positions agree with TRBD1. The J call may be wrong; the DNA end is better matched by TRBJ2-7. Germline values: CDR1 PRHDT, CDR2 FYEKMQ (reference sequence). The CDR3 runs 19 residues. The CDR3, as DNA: TGTGCCAGCAGCCCCGACCCGCTCATAGGGGGCGCCGGGCCTTACGAGCAGTACTTC. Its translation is CASSPDPLIGGAGPYEQYF.

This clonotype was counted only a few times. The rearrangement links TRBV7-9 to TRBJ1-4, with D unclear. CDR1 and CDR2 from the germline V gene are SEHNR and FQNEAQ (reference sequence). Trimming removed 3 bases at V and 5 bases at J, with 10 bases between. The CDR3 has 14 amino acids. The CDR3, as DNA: TGTGCCAGCAGCTTGGCCGGATACAATGAAAAACTGTTTTTT. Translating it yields CASSLAGYNEKLFF.

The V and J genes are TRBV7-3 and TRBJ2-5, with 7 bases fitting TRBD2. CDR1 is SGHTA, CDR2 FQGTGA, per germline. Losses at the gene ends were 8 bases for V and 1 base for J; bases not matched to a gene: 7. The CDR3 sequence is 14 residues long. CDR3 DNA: TGTGCCAGCCAAGCTTCGGGGGGCCAAGAGACCCAGTACTTC. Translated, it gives CASQASGGQETQYF.

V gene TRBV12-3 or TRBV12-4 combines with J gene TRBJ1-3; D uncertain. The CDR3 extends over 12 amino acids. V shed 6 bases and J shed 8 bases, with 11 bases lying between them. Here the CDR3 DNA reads TGTGCCAGCAGCCACGGTCGGGACACCATATATTTT. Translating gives CASSHGRDTIYF.

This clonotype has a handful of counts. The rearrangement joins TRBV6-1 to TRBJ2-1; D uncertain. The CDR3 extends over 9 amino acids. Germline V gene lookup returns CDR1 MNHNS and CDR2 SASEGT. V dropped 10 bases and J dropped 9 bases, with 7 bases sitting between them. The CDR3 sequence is CAKSGEQFF. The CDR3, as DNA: TGTGCCAAGTCTGGTGAGCAGTTCTTC.

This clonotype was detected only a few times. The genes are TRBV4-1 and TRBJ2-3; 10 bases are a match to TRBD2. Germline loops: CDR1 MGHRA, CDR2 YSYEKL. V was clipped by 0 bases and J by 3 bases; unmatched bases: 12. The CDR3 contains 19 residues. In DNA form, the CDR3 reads TGCGCCAGCAGCCAAGACCCCGGGACTAGCGACGGAGGTACAGATACGCAGTATTTT. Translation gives CASSQDPGTSDGGTDTQYF.

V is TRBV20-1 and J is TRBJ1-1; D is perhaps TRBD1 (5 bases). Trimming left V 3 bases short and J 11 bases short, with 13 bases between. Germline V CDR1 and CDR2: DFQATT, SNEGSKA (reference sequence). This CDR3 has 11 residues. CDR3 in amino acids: CSASSVGVAFF. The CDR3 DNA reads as TGCAGTGCTAGTTCCGTGGGGGTGGCTTTCTTT.

CDR3 residues: CASTRGANEKLFF. CDR3 sequence (DNA): TGCGCCAGCACCAGGGGCGCTAATGAAAAACTGTTTTTT. The V and J genes are TRBV5-1 and TRBJ1-4; tentatively, D is TRBD1 (6 bases). This CDR3 is built from 13 residues. Per the germline V gene, CDR1 is SGHRS and CDR2 is YFSETQ. V lost 6 bases and J 3 bases, leaving 9 bases between the germline ends.

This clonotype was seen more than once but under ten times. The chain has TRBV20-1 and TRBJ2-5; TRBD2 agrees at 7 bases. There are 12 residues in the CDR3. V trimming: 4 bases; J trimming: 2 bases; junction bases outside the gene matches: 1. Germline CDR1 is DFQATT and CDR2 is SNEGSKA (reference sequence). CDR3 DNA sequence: TGCAGTGCTACTAGCGGACAAGAGACCCAGTACTTC. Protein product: CSATSGQETQYF.

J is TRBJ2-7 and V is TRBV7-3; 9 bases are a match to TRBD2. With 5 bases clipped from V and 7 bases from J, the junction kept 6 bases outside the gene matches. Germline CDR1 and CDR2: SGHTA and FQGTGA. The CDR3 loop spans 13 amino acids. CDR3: CASSTSGGREQYF. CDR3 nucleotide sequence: TGTGCCAGCAGCACCAGCGGGGGGCGGGAGCAGTACTTC.

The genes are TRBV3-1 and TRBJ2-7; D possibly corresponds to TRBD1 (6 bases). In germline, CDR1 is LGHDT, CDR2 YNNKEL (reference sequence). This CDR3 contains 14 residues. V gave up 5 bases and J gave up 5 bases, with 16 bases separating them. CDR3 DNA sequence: TGTGCCAGCAGCTGGACCTACGCAGGGGACGAGCAGTACTTC. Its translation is CASSWTYAGDEQYF.

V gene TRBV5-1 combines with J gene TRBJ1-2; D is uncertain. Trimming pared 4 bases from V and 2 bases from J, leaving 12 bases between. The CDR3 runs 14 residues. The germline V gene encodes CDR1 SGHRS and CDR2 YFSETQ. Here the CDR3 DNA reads TGCGCCAGCAGCAGAGAGAGCTCGAACTATGGCTACACCTTC. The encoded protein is CASSRESSNYGYTF.

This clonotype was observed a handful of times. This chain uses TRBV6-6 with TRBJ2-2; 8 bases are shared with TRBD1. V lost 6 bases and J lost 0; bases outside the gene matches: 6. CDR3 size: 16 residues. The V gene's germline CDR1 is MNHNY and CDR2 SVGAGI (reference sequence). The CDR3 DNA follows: TGTGCCAGCAGCTTTAAGACAGGGGCGAACACCGGGGAGCTGTTTTTT. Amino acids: CASSFKTGANTGELFF.

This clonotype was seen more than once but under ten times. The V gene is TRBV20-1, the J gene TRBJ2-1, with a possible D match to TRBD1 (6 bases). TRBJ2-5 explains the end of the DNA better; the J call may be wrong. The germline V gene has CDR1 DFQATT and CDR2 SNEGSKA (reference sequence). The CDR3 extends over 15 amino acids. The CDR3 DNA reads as TGCAGTGCTATAACAGGGTCCACCCCTGTGGAGACCCAGTACTTC. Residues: CSAITGSTPVETQYF.

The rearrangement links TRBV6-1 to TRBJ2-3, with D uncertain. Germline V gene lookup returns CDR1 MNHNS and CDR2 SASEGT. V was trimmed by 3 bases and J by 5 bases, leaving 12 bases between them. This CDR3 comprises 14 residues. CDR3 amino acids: CASSDRAARDTQYF. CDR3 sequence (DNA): TGTGCCAGCAGTGATAGGGCAGCTCGAGATACGCAGTATTTT.

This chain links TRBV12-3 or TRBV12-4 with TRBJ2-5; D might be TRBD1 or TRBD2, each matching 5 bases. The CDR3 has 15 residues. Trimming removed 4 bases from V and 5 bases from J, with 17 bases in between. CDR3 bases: TGTGCCAGCAGTTCCCGGGACCCACTGTGGGAGACCCAGTACTTC. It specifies CASSSRDPLWETQYF.

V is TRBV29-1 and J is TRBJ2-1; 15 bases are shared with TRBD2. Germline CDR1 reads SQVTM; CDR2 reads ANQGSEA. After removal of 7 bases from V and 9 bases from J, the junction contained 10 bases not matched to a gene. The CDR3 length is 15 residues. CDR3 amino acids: CSAALGLAGGSEQFF. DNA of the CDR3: TGCAGCGCCGCCCTGGGACTAGCGGGGGGAAGTGAGCAGTTCTTC.